A single T cell receptor beta chain is shown here with its context. The CDR3 contains 14 residues. The J segment lost 5 bases and the V segment lost 2 bases, leaving 4 bases of the junction unmatched. Germline CDR1 and CDR2: SGDLS and YYNGEE. The sample belongs to a study of blood T cell repertoires in COVID-19. Sequencing was performed with immunoSEQ multiplex PCR; in TCRdb, only in-frame clones are kept and a portion is missing. The data contain about 390,000 clones, 87% of them singletons. This sequence originates from a woman aged 55-75 years with COVID-19, enrolled during active disease. The rearrangement links TRBV9 to TRBJ2-5; 9 nucleotides line up with TRBD2. The sample consisted of peripheral blood. CDR3 coding DNA: TGTGCCAGCAGCGTTAGCGGGGGAAGGGAGACCCAGTACTTC. It encodes CASSVSGGRETQYF.